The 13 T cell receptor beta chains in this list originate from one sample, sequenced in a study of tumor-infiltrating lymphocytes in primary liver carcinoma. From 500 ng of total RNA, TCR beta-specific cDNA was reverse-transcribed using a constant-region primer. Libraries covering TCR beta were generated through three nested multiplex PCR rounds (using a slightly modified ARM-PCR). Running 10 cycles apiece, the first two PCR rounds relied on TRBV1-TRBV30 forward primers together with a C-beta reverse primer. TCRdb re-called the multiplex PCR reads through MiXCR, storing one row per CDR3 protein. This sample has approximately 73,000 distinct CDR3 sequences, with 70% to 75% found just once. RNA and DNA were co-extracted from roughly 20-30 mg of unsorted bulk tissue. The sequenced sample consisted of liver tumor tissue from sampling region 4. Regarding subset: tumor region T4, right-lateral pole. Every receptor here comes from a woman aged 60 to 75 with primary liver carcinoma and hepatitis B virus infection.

CDR3 amino acids: CASRSGSVDTQYF. DNA of the CDR3: TGTGCCAGCAGATCAGGGAGTGTAGATACGCAGTATTTT. The V call is TRBV12-3 or TRBV12-4, the J call TRBJ2-3; perhaps D is TRBD1 or TRBD2 (5 bases each). This CDR3 region has 13 residues. V lost 6 bases to trimming and J lost 5 bases, with 12 bases between them.

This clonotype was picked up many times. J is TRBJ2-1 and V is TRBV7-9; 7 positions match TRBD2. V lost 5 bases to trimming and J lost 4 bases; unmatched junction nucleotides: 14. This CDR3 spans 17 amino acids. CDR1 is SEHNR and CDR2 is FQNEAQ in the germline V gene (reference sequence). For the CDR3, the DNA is TGTGCCAGCAGCCCTAGGTGGGGGGGGGAGCGTTACAATGAGCAGTTCTTC. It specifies CASSPRWGGERYNEQFF.

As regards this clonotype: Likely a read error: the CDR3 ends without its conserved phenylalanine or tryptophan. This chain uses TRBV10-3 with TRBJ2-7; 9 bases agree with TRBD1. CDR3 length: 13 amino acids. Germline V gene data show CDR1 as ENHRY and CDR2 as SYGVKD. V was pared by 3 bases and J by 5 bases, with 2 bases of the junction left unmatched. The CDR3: CAISDGTGNEQYL. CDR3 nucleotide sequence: TGTGCCATCAGTGATGGGACAGGGAACGAGCAGTACTTG.

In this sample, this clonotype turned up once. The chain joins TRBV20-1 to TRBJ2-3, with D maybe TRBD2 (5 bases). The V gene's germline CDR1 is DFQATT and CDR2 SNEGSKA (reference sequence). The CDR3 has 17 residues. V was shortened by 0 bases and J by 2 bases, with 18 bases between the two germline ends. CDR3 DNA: TGCAGTGCTAGAGATCCAGGTTCGGGGAGCCTCACAGATACGCAGTATTTT. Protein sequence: CSARDPGSGSLTDTQYF.

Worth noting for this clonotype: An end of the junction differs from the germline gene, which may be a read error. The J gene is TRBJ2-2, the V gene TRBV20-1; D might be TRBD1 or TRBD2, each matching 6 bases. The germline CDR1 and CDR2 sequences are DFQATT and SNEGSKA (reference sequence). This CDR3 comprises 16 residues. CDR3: CNARERGLGNTWELFF. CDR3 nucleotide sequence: TGCAATGCTAGAGAACGGGGGCTAGGGAACACCTGGGAGCTGTTTTTT.

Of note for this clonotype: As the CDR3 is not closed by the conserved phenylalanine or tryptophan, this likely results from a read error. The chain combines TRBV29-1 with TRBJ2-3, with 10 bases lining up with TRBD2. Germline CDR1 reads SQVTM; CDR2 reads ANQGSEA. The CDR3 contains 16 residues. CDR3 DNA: TGCAGCGTTGATGGGACTAGCGTAGAGAGGAGAGATGCGCAGTATTCT. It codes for CSVDGTSVERRDAQYS.

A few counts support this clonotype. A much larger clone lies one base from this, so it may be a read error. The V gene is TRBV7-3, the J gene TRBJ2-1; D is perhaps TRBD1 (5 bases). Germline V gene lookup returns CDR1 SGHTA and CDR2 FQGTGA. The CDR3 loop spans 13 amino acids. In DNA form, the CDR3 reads TGTGCCGGCAGCCCAGGGCGCGACAATGAGCAGTTCTTC. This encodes CAGSPGRDNEQFF. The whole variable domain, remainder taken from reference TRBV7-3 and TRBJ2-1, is GAGVSQTPSNKVTEKGKYVELRCDPISGHTALYWYRQSLGQGPEFLIYFQGTGAADDSGLPNDRFFAVRPEGSVSTLKIQRTERGDSAVYLCAGSPGRDNEQFFGPGTRLTVL.

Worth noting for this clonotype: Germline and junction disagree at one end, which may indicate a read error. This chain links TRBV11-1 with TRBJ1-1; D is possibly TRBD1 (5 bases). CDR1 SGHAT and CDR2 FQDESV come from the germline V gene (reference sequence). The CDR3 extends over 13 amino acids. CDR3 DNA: TGTCCCAGCAGTTTCGACAGCCAGTCTGAAGCCTCCTTT. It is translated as CPSSFDSQSEASF.

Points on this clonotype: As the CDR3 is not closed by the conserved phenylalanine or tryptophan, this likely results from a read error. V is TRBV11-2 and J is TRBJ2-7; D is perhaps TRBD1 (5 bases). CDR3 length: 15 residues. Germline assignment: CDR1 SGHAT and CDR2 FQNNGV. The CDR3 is CASSSHLRQIYEQYL. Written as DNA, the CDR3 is TGTGCTAGCAGCTCTCACCTGAGACAGATTTACGAGCAGTACCTC.

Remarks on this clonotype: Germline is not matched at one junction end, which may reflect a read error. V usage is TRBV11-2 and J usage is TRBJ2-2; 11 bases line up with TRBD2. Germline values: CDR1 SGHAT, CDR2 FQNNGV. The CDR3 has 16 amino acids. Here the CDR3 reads CVSSFQLAGDVGELFF. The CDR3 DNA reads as TGTGTCAGCAGCTTCCAACTAGCGGGAGATGTGGGGGAGCTGTTTTTT.

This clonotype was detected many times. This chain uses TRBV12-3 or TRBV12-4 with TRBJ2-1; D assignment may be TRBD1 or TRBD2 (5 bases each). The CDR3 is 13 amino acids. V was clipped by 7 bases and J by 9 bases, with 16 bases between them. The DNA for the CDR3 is TGTGCCAGCATCCGGGACCGTGGCGGTGAGCAGTTCTTC. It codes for CASIRDRGGEQFF.

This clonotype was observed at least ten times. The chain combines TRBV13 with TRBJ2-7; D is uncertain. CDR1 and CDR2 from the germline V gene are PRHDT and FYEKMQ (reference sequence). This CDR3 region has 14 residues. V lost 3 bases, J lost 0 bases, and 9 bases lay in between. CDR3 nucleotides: TGTGCCAGCAGCTTGAGCGAGAGCTCCTACGAGCAGTACTTC. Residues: CASSLSESSYEQYF.

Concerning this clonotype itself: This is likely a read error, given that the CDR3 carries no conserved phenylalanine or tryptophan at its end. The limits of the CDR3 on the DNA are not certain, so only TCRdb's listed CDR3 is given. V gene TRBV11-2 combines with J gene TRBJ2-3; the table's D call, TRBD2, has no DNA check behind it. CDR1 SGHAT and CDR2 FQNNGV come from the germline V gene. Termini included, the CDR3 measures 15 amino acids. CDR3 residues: CASSLGRLPGDTRYL.